This T cell receptor (beta chain) was recorded in a study of cytomegalovirus exposure and HLA in healthy donors. PCR primers comprised 60 Vbeta and 13 Jbeta primers. The repertoire was sequenced with immunoSEQ multiplex PCR; TCRdb's copy has only in-frame clones and lacks some. The repertoire holds 150,000 or so clones, approximately 83% seen once, with 3.1% in the top ten. The CDR3 length is 15 residues. J lost 0 bases, V lost 4 bases, and 2 bases had no gene match. In germline, CDR1 is KGHSH, CDR2 LQKENI. The V and J genes are TRBV18 and TRBJ2-2; 7 bases fit TRBD1. Sequenced material: PBMCs. The TCR sequence derives from a male donor in good health and CMV-seronegative. CDR3 region: CASSRGTANTGELFF. As DNA, the CDR3 is TGTGCCAGCTCACGGGGGACAGCGAACACCGGGGAGCTGTTTTTT.